The clone carrying this TCR beta chain was seen at least ten times. Its target is unknown. These data come from a study of T cells in Graves' hyperthyroidism and ophthalmopathy. Study outcomes and limitations: The model made its ophthalmopathy prediction, and onset followed a median approximately six months later. Most clonotypes expanded in thyroid above 0.001 were likewise present in blood.

The CDR3 spans 14 residues. J was trimmed by 6 bases and V by 3 bases; bases with no gene match: 6. Germline CDR1 LNHDA, CDR2 SQIVND (reference sequence). Diagnoses rested on clinical symptoms, serum thyroxine and TRAb, thyroid ultrasound and orbital computed tomography. The TCR beta CDR3 regions underwent amplification using RNA transcripts as the source. Carried out on the TCR CDR3, a first-round RT-PCR used the HTBI primer set. Each CDR3 protein gets one entry after TCRdb re-called the multiplex PCR reads with MiXCR. The table records a few hundred thousand distinct CDR3 sequences, around 14% of them present only once.

The source is a woman younger than 35 with Graves' hyperthyroidism. Sequenced: blood. The rearrangement uses TRBV19 and TRBJ2-3, with 7 bases fitting TRBD2. The CDR3 DNA reads TGTGCCAGTAGTATCGCGGGAGAGGAGGATACGCAGTATTTT. Translating gives CASSIAGEEDTQYF. Full variable domain (rest looked up from reference TRBV19 and TRBJ2-3): DGGITQSPKYLFRKEGQNVTLSCEQNLNHDAMYWYRQDPGQGLRLIYYSQIVNDFQKGDIAEGYSVSREKKESFPLTVTSAQKNPTAFYLCASSIAGEEDTQYFGPGTRLTVL.